This T cell receptor beta chain was identified in a study of Ad26.COV2.S vaccination and SARS-CoV-2 variants. Study-level background: COV1001, an Ad26.COV2.S trial, supplied this vaccine-arm donor. Recipients of Ad26.COV2.S got it intramuscularly, once or twice 56 days apart. Study-wide results and caveats: Reported post-vaccination CD8+ and CD4+ T cell responses to spike showed substantial breadth.

As to treatment: some 20 received Ad26.COV2.S at low or high dose, single or two shots; several received placebo; per-sample allocation not given. At day 63 after the first vaccine or placebo injection, samples were drawn. In Boston, an adult donor aged 18-55 years took part. TCRdb keeps only in-frame clones here, not all; method: immunoSEQ multiplex PCR. The sample shows around 300,000 clones, about 85% of them seen only once. Per the germline V gene, CDR1 is SGHRS and CDR2 is YFSETQ. The CDR3 spans 13 residues. On this clone itself: Antigen: not known. Relative to the germline gene, one junction end is altered; a read error may explain this.

V and J are TRBV5-1 and TRBJ2-5; D assignment may be TRBD1 or TRBD2 (5 bases each). The source material was peripheral blood, sampled in a trial of Ad26.COV2.S vaccine versus placebo. The sequence was collected from a person aged 18-65 years who received the Ad26.COV2.S COVID-19 vaccine or a placebo. This CDR3 is CASSLGGDSGCNF. CDR3 nucleotide sequence: TGCGCCAGCAGCTTGGGGGGAGACAGTGGATGTAACTTC. The variable domain in full, with the rest retrieved from reference TRBV5-1 and TRBJ2-5, is KAGVTQTPRYLIKTRGQQVTLSCSPISGHRSVSWYQQTPGQGLQFLFEYFSETQRNKGNFPGRFSGRQFSNSRSEMNVSTLELGDSALYLCASSLGGDSGCNFGPGTRLLVL.